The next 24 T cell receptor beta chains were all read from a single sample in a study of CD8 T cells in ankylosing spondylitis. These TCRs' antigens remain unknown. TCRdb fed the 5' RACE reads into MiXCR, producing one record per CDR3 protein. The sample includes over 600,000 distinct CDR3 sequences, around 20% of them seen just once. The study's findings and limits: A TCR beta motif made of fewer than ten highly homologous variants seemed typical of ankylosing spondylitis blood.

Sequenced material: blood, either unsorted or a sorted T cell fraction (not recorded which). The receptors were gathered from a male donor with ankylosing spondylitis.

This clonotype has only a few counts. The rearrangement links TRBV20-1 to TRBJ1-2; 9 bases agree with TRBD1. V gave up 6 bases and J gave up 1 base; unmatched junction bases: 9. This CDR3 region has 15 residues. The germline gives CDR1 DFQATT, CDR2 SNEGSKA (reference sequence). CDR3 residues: CSASVGTGFNYGYTF. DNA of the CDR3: TGCAGTGCCTCAGTAGGGACAGGGTTTAACTATGGCTACACCTTC.

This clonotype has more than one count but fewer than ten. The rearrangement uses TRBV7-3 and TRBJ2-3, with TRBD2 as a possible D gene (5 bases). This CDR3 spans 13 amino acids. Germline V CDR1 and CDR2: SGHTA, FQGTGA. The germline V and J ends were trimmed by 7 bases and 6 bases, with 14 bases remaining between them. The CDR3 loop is CASTAGSSDTQYF. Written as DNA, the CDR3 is TGTGCCAGCACCGCTGGGAGTTCGGATACGCAGTATTTT.

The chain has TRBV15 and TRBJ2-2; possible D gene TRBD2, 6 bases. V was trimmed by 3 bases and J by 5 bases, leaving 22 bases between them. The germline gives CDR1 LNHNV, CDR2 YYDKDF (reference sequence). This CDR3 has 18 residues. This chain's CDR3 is CATSSPSGGMRRTGELFF. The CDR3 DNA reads TGTGCCACCAGCAGTCCATCCGGGGGTATGAGGAGGACCGGGGAGCTGTTTTTT.

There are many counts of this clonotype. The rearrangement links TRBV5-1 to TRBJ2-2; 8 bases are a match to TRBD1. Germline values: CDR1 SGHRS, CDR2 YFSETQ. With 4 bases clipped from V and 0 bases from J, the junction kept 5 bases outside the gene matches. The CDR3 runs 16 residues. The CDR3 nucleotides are TGCGCCAGCAGCAGCCGGGACAGGCCGAACACCGGGGAGCTGTTTTTT. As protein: CASSSRDRPNTGELFF.

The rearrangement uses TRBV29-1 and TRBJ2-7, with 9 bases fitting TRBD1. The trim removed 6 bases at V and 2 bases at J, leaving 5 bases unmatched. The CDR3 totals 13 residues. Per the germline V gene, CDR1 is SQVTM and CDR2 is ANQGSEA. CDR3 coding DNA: TGCAGCGTCCCGGGACAGGGACCCTACGAGCAGTACTTC. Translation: CSVPGQGPYEQYF.

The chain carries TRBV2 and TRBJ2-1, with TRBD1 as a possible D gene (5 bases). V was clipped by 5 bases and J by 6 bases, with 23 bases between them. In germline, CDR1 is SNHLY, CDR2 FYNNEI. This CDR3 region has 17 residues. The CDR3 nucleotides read TGTGCCAGCAGTACACAACCCAGGGAAGGGTTACTCAATGAGCAGTTCTTC. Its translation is CASSTQPREGLLNEQFF. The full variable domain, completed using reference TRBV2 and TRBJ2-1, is EPEVTQTPSHQVTQMGQEVILRCVPISNHLYFYWYRQILGQKVEFLVSFYNNEISEKSEIFDDQFSVERPDGSNFTLKIRSTKLEDSAMYFCASSTQPREGLLNEQFFGPGTRLTVL.

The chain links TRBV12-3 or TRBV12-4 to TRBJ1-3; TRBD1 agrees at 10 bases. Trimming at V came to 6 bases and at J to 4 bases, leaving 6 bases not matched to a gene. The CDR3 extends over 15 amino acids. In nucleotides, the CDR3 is TGTGCCAGCAGGGGAGACAGGGGGCAGGGAAACACCATATATTTT. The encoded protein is CASRGDRGQGNTIYF.

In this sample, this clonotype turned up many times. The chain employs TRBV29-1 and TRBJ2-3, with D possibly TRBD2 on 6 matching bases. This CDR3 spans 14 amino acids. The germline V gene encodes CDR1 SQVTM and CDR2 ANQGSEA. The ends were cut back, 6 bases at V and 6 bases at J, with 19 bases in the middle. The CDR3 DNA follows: TGCAGCGTCACGCTGATGCGGGATGGGGATACGCAGTATTTT. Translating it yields CSVTLMRDGDTQYF.

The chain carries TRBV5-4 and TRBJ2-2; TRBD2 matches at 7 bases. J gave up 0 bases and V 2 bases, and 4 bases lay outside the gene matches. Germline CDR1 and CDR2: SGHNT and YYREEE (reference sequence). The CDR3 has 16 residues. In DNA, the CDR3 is TGTGCCAGCAGCTTCGGGGGGAGTGCGAACACCGGGGAGCTGTTTTTT. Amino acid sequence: CASSFGGSANTGELFF.

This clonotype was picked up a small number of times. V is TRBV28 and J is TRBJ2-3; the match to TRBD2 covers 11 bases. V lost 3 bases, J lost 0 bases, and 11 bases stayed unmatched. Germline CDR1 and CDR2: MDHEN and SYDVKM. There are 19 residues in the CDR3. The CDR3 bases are TGTGCCAGCAGTTTTACGCCGGGACTAGCGGCCTCTAGCACAGATACGCAGTATTTT. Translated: CASSFTPGLAASSTDTQYF.

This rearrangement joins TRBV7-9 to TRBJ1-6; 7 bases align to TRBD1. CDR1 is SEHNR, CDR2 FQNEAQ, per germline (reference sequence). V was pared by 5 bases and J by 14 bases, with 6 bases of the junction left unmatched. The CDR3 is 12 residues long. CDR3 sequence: CASSDRELALHF. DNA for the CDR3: TGTGCCAGCAGCGACAGGGAACTCGCCCTCCACTTT. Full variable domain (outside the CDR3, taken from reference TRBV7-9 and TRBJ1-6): DTGVSQNPRHKITKRGQNVTFRCDPISEHNRLYWYRQTLGQGPEFLTYFQNEAQLEKSRLLSDRFSAERPKGSFSTLEIQRTEQGDSAMYLCASSDRELALHFGNGTRLTVT.

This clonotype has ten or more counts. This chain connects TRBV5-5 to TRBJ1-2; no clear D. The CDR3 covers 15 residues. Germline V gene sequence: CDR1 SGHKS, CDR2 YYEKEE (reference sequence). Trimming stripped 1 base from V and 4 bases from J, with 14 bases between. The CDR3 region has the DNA TGTGCCAGCAGCTTGACACTTCTACAGACCTATGGCTACACCTTC. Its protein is CASSLTLLQTYGYTF.

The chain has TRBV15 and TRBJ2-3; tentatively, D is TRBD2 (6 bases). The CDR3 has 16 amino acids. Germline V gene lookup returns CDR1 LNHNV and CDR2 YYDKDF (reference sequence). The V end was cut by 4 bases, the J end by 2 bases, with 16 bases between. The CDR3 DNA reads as TGTGCCACCAGCACAAGACTAGGGCTGAACACAGATACGCAGTATTTT. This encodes CATSTRLGLNTDTQYF.

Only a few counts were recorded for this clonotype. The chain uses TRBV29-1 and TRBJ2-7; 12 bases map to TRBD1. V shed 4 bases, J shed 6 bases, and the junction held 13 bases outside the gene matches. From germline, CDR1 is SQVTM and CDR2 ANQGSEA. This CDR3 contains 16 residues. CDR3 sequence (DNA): TGCAGCGTTGTCCTCGGGACAGGGGGCCGGCTGGGCGAGCAGTACTTC. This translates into CSVVLGTGGRLGEQYF.

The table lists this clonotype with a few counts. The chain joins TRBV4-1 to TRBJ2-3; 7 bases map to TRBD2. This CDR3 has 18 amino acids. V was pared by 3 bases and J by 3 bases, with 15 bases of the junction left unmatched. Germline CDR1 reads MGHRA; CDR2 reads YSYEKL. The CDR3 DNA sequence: TGCGCCAGCAGCCATGGGGCCATCGCGGCGGGAGCGACAGATACGCAGTATTTT. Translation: CASSHGAIAAGATDTQYF.

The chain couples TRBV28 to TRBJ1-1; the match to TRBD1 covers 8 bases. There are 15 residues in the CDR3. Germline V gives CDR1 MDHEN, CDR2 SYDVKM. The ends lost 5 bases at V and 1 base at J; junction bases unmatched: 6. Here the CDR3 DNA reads TGTGCCAGCAGTACCGGCGGGACAGGGAACACTGAAGCTTTCTTT. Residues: CASSTGGTGNTEAFF.

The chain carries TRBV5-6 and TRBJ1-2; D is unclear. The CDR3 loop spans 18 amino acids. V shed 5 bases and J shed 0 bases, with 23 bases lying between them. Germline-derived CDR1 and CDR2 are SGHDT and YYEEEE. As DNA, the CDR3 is TGTGCCAGCAGTCAACCAACTGGAAGTGTGAGGGCTAACTATGGCTACACCTTC. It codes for CASSQPTGSVRANYGYTF.

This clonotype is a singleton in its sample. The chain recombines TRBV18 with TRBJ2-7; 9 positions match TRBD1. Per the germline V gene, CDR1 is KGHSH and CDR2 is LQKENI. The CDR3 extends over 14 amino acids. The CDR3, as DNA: TGTGCTGCCACTCGGGGGACAGGGAAAAACGAGCAGTACTTC. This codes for CAATRGTGKNEQYF.

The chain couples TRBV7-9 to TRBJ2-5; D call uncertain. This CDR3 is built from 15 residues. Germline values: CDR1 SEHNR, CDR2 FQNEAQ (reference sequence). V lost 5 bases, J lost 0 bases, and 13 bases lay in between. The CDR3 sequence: CASSPPPGYQETQYF. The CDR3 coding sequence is TGTGCCAGCAGCCCTCCCCCCGGGTACCAAGAGACCCAGTACTTC.

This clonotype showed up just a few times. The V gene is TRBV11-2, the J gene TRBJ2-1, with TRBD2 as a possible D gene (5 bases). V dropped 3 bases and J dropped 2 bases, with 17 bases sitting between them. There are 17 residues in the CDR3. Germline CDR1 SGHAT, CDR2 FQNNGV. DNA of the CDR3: TGTGCCAGCAGCTTCCCCCGGGCGGGCACCACCTACAATGAGCAGTTCTTC. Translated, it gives CASSFPRAGTTYNEQFF.

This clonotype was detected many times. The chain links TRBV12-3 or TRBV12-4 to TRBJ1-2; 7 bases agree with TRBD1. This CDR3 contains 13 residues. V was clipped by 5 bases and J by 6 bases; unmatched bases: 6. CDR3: CASSKRQGNGYTF. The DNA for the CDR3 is TGTGCCAGCAGTAAAAGACAGGGTAATGGCTACACCTTC.

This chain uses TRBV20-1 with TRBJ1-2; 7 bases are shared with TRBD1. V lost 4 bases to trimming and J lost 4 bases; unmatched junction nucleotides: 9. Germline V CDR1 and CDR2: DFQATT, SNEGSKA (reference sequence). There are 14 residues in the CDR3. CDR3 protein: CSANKGGAGYGYTF. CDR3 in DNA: TGCAGTGCTAATAAAGGGGGCGCCGGCTATGGCTACACCTTC.

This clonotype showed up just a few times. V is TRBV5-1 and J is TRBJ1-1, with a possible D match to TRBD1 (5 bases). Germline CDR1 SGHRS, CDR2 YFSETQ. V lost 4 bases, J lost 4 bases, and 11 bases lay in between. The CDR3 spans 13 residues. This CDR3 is CASSDGHLTEAFF. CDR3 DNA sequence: TGCGCCAGCAGCGACGGACACCTCACTGAAGCTTTCTTT.

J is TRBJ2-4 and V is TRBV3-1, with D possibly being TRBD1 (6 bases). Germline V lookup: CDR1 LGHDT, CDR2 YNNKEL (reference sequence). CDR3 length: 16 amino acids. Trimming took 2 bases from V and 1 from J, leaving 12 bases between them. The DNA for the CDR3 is TGTGCCAGCAGCCAAACAGGGTCCTCTGCCAAAAACATTCAGTACTTC. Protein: CASSQTGSSAKNIQYF. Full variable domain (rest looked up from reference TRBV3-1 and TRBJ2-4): DTAVSQTPKYLVTQMGNDKSIKCEQNLGHDTMYWYKQDSKKFLKIMFSYNNKELIINETVPNRFSPKSPDKAHLNLHINSLELGDSAVYFCASSQTGSSAKNIQYFGAGTRLSVL.